These T cell receptor beta chains were read from a single sample in a study of T-cell memory formation after mild COVID-19. TCRdb analysed the 5' RACE reads with MiXCR anew, one entry per CDR3 protein. Of about 400,000 distinct CDR3 sequences listed, under 25% are singletons. Sequencing was performed on PBMCs or a T cell subset sorted from them (not recorded which). Receptors were obtained from an adult woman who had mild COVID-19 (a few samples of this study predate the infection). Cell type and time point are not known. Both conserved end residues are part of each CDR3. A D gene is named only where the DNA matches it firmly. Expanded clones are given a class, and other clones once, few, many or no size at all.

>few|.|TRBV9|TRBJ2-2
TGTGCCAGCACCCTCCGGTGGGTGGGTACCGGGGAGCTGTTTTTT
CASTLRWVGTGELFF
>.|TRBD2|TRBV6-2/TRBV6-3|TRBJ2-3
TGTGCCAGCACCTCTCATTCCACTACTAGCGGGCTAGATACGCAGTATTTT
CASTSHSTTSGLDTQYF
>.|.|TRBV5-1|TRBJ1-4
TGCGCCAGCAGCTTGGTTGGTCCCAGGGGAAGTGAAAAACTGTTTTTT
CASSLVGPRGSEKLFF
>many|TRBD1|TRBV5-1|TRBJ1-1
TGCGCCAGCAGCATAACGACAGGGTCCACTGAAGCTTTCTTT
CASSITTGSTEAFF
>.|.|TRBV6-6|TRBJ2-7
TGTGCCAGCAGTTGGGACCTGGGATACGAGCAGTACTTC
CASSWDLGYEQYF
>few|TRBD2|TRBV4-3|TRBJ2-3
TGCGCCAGCAGCCCGAGGGGAGGGCCTACAGATACGCAGTATTTT
CASSPRGGPTDTQYF
>.|.|TRBV7-9|TRBJ2-1
TGTGCCAGCAGCGCCCGACGTCTCCTCTACAATGAGCAGTTCTTC
CASSARRLLYNEQFF
>few|.|TRBV18|TRBJ1-4
TGTGCCAGCTCACCAGGTGCAGGCAGGGGAAATGAAAAACTGTTTTTT
CASSPGAGRGNEKLFF
>many|.|TRBV29-1|TRBJ2-6
TGCAGTATCCTGGACTGGAAAACTGGGGCCAACGTCCTGACTTTC
CSILDWKTGANVLTF
>few|.|TRBV5-1|TRBJ2-5
TGCGCCAGCAGCTTGGCCAGACCACAAGAGACCCAGTACTTC
CASSLARPQETQYF
>few|.|TRBV12-3/TRBV12-4|TRBJ1-2
TGTGCCAGCAGTTCGGGCCCAGCAAGCTTCACATATGGCTACACCTTC
CASSSGPASFTYGYTF
>few|.|TRBV18|TRBJ1-1
TGTGCCAGCTCACCAGGCAGGCAGGTGACTGAAGCTTTCTTT
CASSPGRQVTEAFF
>many|TRBD1|TRBV12-3/TRBV12-4|TRBJ2-7
TGTGCCAGCAGTCCCTGGACAGGGGGCGCTCACGAGCAGTACTTC
CASSPWTGGAHEQYF
>.|TRBD2|TRBV7-9|TRBJ2-7
TGTGCCAGCAGCACAGTAGGGAGGGAGAGACCCTACGAGCAGTACTTC
CASSTVGRERPYEQYF
>few|.|TRBV19|TRBJ2-1
TGTGCCAGTAGTACTCCGACTGGCGGGTTAGGGAATGAGCAGTTCTTC
CASSTPTGGLGNEQFF
>.|.|TRBV12-3/TRBV12-4|TRBJ2-5
TGTGCCAGCAGTGCGCGGACTCCGGGACGAGTAAAAGAGACCCAGTACTTC
CASSARTPGRVKETQYF
>.|TRBD2|TRBV3-1|TRBJ2-3
TGTGCCAGCAGCCAGACTGGGACTAGCGGGGGGGCAGATACGCAGTATTTT
CASSQTGTSGGADTQYF
>.|.|TRBV19|TRBJ2-1
TGTGCCAGTCTCGGACTGGATGACAATGAGCAGTTCTTC
CASLGLDDNEQFF
>few|TRBD2|TRBV15|TRBJ2-7
TGTGCCACCAGCAGAGGATCGGCGGGAGGCAGGTACGAGCAGTACTTC
CATSRGSAGGRYEQYF
>few|TRBD2|TRBV3-1|TRBJ2-1
TGTGCCAGCAGCCAAGTGACCGTAAAGGGAGCGGGGGGTGAGCAGTTCTTC
CASSQVTVKGAGGEQFF
>.|.|TRBV19|TRBJ2-3
TGTGCCACCGCCCCTGGTTCAGATACGCAGTATTTT
CATAPGSDTQYF
>.|.|TRBV18|TRBJ2-1
TGTGCCAGCTCACAGGGACTCATCAATGAGCAGTTCTTC
CASSQGLINEQFF
>.|.|TRBV16|TRBJ2-7
TGTGCCAGCAGCCAATTGGCAGACCCCTACGAGCAGTACTTC
CASSQLADPYEQYF
>.|TRBD2|TRBV20-1|TRBJ2-5
TGCAGTGCTAGAGATTTTACCAGCGGGGGAAGGATGGGACAAGAGACCCAGTACTTC
CSARDFTSGGRMGQETQYF
>.|.|TRBV3-1|TRBJ1-6
TGTGCCAGCAGCCCTGAGGGGAGCTCCTATAATTCACCCCTCCACTTT
CASSPEGSSYNSPLHF
>.|.|TRBV4-2|TRBJ2-1
TGTGCCAGCAGCCAAGATTTAAGCGCGAATGAGCAGTTCTTC
CASSQDLSANEQFF
>.|.|TRBV6-6|TRBJ1-5
TGTGCCAGCAGTGGACCCCGGGATATTTATAGCAATCAGCCCCAGCATTTT
CASSGPRDIYSNQPQHF
>few|.|TRBV2|TRBJ1-1
TGTGCCAGCAGTGATTCCCTCTCTTTATCGACTGAAGCTTTCTTT
CASSDSLSLSTEAFF
>few|.|TRBV7-9|TRBJ1-2
TGTGCCAGCAGCTTAAAGGGACCCTGGCCCCACACCTTC
CASSLKGPWPHTF
>few|TRBD2|TRBV7-6|TRBJ2-7
TGTGCCAGCAGCTTACGACGGGAGGGTGAGCAGTACTTC
CASSLRREGEQYF
>many|TRBD2|TRBV29-1|TRBJ2-3
TGCAGCGTTGGAGCTAGCGGGAGGGGGGGTCGCACAGATACGCAGTATTTT
CSVGASGRGGRTDTQYF
>few|.|TRBV18|TRBJ2-3
TGTGCCAGCTCGCTCCCAAGAACGGGAAGGCTGGATACGCAGTATTTT
CASSLPRTGRLDTQYF
>many|.|TRBV20-1|TRBJ1-1
TGCAGTGCTAGTCAGGGAATTGAAGCTTTCTTT
CSASQGIEAFF
>few|TRBD1|TRBV7-3|TRBJ2-7
TGTGCCAGCAGCTGCAGAGAGACAGGGCAAATCTCCTCCTGCGAGCAGTACTTC
CASSCRETGQISSCEQYF
>.|TRBD2|TRBV7-9|TRBJ2-1
TGTGCCAGCAGCTTAGGCGGGACTAACTACAATGAGCAGTTCTTC
CASSLGGTNYNEQFF
>.|TRBD2|TRBV4-1|TRBJ2-5
TGCGCCAGCAGCCAAGAGGTAGCGGGGGGGCCTCTAGAGACCCAGTACTTC
CASSQEVAGGPLETQYF
>few|.|TRBV28|TRBJ2-7
TGTGCCAGCAGTTTCAGGATATACGAGCAGTACTTC
CASSFRIYEQYF
>few|.|TRBV5-1|TRBJ1-2
TGCGCCAGCAGCTTGGTCGCAGCCGATGGAAGCTATGGCTACACCTTC
CASSLVAADGSYGYTF
>.|TRBD2|TRBV15|TRBJ2-5
TGTGCCACCAGCAGAGCTTCGGGGGGGCGAGAGACCCAGTACTTC
CATSRASGGRETQYF
>.|.|TRBV2|TRBJ2-7
TGTGCCAGCACCGATCGGGCGGTTGTGTACGTCGGGCAGTACTTC
CASTDRAVVYVGQYF
>.|TRBD1|TRBV7-2|TRBJ2-3
TGTGCCAGCAGCTCCTTATTAGGGGGCATAGATACGCAGTATTTT
CASSSLLGGIDTQYF
>.|TRBD1|TRBV7-9|TRBJ1-1
TGTGCCAGCAGCTTAGGTGGCAGGGGGCGTAGCACTGAAGCTTTCTTT
CASSLGGRGRSTEAFF
>.|.|TRBV25-1|TRBJ2-2
TGTGCCAGCAGTGAGACTATCCGGGGGGCCACGGCCGGGGAGCTGTTTTTT
CASSETIRGATAGELFF